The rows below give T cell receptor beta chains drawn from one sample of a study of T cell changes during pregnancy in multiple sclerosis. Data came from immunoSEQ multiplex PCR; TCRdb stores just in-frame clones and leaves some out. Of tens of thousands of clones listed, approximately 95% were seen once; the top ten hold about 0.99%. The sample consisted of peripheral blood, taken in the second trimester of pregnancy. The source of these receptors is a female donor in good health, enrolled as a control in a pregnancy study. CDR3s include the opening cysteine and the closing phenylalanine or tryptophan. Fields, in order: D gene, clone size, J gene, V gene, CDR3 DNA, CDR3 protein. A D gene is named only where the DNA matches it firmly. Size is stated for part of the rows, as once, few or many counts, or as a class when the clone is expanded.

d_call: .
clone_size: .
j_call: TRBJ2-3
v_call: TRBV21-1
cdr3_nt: TGTGCCAGCAGCAAGAGGGTTGACGCGGGAGGTCGGCCAGATACGCAGTATTTT
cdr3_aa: CASSKRVDAGGRPDTQYF

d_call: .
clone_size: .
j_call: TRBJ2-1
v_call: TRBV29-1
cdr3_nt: TGCAGCGTGATCCCCGACTCCGGAGCCGAGCAGTTCTTC
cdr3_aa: CSVIPDSGAEQFF

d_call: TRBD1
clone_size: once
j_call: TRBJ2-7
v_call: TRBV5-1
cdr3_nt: TGCGCCAGCAGCTTGGCAGGTGGGACAGGGCTCGAGCAGTACTTC
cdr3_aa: CASSLAGGTGLEQYF

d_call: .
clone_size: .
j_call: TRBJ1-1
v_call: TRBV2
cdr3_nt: TGTGCCAGCAGTGGAGGGCAGGCGAACACTGAAGCTTTCTTT
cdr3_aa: CASSGGQANTEAFF

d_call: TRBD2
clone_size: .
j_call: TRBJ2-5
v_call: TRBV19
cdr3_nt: TGTGCCAGTAGTATAGGGGGACTATGGGAGACCCAGTACTTC
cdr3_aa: CASSIGGLWETQYF

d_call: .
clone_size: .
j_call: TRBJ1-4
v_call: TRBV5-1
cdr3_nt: TGCGCCAGCAGCCCGGAGGAGGGGCGTGCAACTAATGAAAAACTGTTTTTT
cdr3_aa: CASSPEEGRATNEKLFF

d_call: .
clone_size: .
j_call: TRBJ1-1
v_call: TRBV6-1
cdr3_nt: TGTGCCAGCAGTGAAGTGGCAGGGACTGAAGCTTTCTTT
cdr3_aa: CASSEVAGTEAFF

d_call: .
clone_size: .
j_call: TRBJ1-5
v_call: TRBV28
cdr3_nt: TGTGCCAGCAGTTTAGGGCTGCTCAATCAGCCCCAGCATTTT
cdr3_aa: CASSLGLLNQPQHF

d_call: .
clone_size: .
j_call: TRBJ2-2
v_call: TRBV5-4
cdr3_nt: TGTGCCAGCACCTGGGGGGGGGCAGTGAGTACCGGGGAGCTGTTTTTT
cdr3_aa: CASTWGGAVSTGELFF

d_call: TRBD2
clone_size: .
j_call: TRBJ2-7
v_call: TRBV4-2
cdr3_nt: TGTGCCAGCAGCCCCGAGGGACTAGCGAGCTACGAGCAGTACTTC
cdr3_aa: CASSPEGLASYEQYF

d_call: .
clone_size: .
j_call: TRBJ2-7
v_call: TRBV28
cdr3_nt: TGTGCCAGCAGTTTGTCTCCTTTTACAGGGAAGGGTCAGTACTTC
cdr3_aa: CASSLSPFTGKGQYF

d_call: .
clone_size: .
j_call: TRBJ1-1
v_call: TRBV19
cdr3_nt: TGTGCCAGTAGTATAGATCTCTGGACAGCTATGAACACTGAAGCTTTCTTT
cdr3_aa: CASSIDLWTAMNTEAFF

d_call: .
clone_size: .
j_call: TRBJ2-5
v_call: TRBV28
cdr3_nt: TGTGCCAGCAGTGGGCTTGAGGGACTCCGCCAAGAGACCCAGTACTTC
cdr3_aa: CASSGLEGLRQETQYF

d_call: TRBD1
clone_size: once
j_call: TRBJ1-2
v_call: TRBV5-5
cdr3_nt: TGTGCCAGCAGCTACGAAAAGGCGCCCGTCCCGGGACAGGGTCCAAGCTTC
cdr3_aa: CASSYEKAPVPGQGPSF

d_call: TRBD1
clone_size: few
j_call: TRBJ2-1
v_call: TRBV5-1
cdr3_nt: TGCGCCAGCAGCTCATCGGGGACAGGGGCCTACAATGAGCAGTTCTTC
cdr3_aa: CASSSSGTGAYNEQFF

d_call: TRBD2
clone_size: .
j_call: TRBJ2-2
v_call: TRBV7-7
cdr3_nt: TGTGCCAGCAGCCCGGGACTAGCGGGGGGGAACACCGGGGAGCTGTTTTTT
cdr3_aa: CASSPGLAGGNTGELFF

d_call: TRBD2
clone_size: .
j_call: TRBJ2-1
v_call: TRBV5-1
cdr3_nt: TGCGCCAGCAGCCCGGGAGGTAGCGGTAACGAGCAGTTCTTC
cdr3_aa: CASSPGGSGNEQFF

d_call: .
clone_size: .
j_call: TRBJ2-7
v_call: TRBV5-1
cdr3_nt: TGCGCCAGCAGCTTGATCGATCGGGAGCAGTACTTC
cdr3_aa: CASSLIDREQYF

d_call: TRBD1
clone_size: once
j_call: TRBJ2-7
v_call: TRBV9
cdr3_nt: TGTGCCAGCAGCGCGACAGGGGTTATAGACTACGAGCAGTACTTC
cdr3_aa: CASSATGVIDYEQYF

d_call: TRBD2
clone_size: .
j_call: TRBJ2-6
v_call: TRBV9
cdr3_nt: TGTGCCAGCAGCGGTGGGCCGGGAGGGACATCCCACGTCCTGACTTTC
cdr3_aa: CASSGGPGGTSHVLTF

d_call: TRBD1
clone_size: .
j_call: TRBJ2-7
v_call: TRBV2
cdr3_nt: TGTGCCAGCACTTTGACAGGGGTCGGGGAGCAGTACTTC
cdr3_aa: CASTLTGVGEQYF

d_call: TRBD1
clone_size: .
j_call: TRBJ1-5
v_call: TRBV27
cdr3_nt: TGTGCCAGCAGTCTAGGGACAGGGGGCCAGCCCCAGCATTTT
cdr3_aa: CASSLGTGGQPQHF

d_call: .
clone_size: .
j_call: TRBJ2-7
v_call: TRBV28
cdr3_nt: TGTGCCAGCAGTTTGGGGCAGCTGTTCTACGAGCAGTACTTC
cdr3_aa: CASSLGQLFYEQYF

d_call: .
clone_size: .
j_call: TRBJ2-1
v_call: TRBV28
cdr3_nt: TGTGCCAGCAGACGGGTTGCCCGAGGTGAGCAGTTCTTC
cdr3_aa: CASRRVARGEQFF

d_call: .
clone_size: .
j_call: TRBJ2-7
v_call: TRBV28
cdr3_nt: TGTGCCAGCAGTCCTCCCGGGACACTTTACGAGCAGTACTTC
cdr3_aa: CASSPPGTLYEQYF

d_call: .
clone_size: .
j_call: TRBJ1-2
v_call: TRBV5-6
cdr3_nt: TGTGCCAGCAGCACCCGGAGGGCGGGAATGGTTGGCTACACCTTC
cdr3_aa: CASSTRRAGMVGYTF

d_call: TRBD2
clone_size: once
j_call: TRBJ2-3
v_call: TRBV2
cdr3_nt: TGTGCCAGCAAAATGGGACTAGCGGGATCGGATACGCAGTATTTT
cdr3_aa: CASKMGLAGSDTQYF

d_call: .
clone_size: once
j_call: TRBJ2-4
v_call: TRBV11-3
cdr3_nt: TGTGCCAGCAGCGAAACTAGGGACAAAAACATTCAGTACTTC
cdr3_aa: CASSETRDKNIQYF

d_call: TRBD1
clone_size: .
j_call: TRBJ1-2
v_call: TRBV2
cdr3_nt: TGTGCCAGCAGTGAAGAAGGGGGCGGGAATGGCTACACCTTC
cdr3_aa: CASSEEGGGNGYTF

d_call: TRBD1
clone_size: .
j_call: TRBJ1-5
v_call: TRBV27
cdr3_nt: TGTGCCAGCAGTAATACAGGGGACAGCAATCAGCCCCAGCATTTT
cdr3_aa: CASSNTGDSNQPQHF

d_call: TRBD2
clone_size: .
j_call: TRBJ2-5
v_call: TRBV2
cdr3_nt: TGTGCCAGCAGTGCAGGGCGGGAGTGGGAGACCCAGTACTTC
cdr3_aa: CASSAGREWETQYF

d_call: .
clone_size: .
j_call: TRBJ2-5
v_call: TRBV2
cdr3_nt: TGTGCCAGCAGCCGCGGCCTCCAAGAGACCCAGTACTTC
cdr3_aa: CASSRGLQETQYF

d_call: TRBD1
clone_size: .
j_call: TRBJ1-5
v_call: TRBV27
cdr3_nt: TGTGCCAGCAGTTTTTTATATGACAGGGGAAGATCTCAGCCCCAGCATTTT
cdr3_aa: CASSFLYDRGRSQPQHF

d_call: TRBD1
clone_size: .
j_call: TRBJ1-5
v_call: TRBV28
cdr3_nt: TGTGCCAGCAGACATGGGACAGGGGGAAATCAGCCCCAGCATTTT
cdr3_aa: CASRHGTGGNQPQHF

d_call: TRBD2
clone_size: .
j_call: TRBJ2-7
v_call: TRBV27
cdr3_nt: TGTGCCAGCAGTTTAAGTTGGGCGCGGGGGGTCGAGCAGTACTTC
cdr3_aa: CASSLSWARGVEQYF

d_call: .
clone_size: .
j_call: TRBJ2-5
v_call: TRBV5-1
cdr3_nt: TGCGCCAGCAGCTGGACTCCAAGCGGGGAGACCCAGTACTTC
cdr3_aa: CASSWTPSGETQYF

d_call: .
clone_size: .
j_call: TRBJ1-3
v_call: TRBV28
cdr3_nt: TGTGCCAGCAGTCTCCTAGGTGGAAACACCATATATTTT
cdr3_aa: CASSLLGGNTIYF

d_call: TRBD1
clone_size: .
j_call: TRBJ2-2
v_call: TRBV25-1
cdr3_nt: TGTGCCAGCAGTCTATGGACAGGGGACACCGGGGAGCTGTTTTTT
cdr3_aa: CASSLWTGDTGELFF

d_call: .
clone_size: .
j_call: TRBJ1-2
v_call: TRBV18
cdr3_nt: TGTGCCAGCTCCCGTCTTGGCGGGGGCTTAGAAGGCTACACCTTC
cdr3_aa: CASSRLGGGLEGYTF

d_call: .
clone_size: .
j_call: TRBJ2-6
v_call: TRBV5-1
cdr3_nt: TGCGCCAGCAGCTTGACACCTGACTCTGGGGCCAACGTCCTGACTTTC
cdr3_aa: CASSLTPDSGANVLTF

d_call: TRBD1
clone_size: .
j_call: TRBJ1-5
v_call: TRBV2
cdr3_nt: TGTGCCAGCAGTAGGGACAGGGCTGGGTATAGCAATCAGCCCCAGCATTTT
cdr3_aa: CASSRDRAGYSNQPQHF

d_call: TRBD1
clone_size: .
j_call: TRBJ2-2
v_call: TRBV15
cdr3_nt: TGTGCCACCAGCAGATCCCCGGGACAGGGGGCAGGCGGGGAGCTGTTTTTT
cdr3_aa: CATSRSPGQGAGGELFF

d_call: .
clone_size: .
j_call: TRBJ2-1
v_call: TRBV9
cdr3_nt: TGTGCCAGCAGCGAGTGGGCTAGCAATAATGAGCAGTTCTTC
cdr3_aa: CASSEWASNNEQFF

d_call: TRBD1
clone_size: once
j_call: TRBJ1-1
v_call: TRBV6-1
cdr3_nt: TGTGCCGGCACCCGGACAGGGAGCGGGTCCACTGAAGCTTTCTTT
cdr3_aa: CAGTRTGSGSTEAFF

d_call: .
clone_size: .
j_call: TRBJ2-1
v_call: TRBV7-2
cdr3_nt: TGTGCCAGCAGCTTTGGGGGCGGAGGTAATGAGCAGTTCTTC
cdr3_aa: CASSFGGGGNEQFF

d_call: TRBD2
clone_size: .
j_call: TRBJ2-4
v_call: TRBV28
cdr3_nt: TGTGCCAGCAGTTTAGTAGGGTTGGGAGGGAACATTCAGTACTTC
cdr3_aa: CASSLVGLGGNIQYF

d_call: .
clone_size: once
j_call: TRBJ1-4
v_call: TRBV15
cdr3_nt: TGTGCCACCAGCAGAGATCTACAGGCCTCCGAAAAACTGTTTTTT
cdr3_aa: CATSRDLQASEKLFF

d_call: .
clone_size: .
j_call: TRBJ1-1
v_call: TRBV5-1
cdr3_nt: TGCGCCAGCAGCCGTGGCACAGGGATGAACACTGAAGCTTTCTTT
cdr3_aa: CASSRGTGMNTEAFF

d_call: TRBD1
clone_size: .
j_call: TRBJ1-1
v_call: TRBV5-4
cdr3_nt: TGTGCCAGCAGCCGTCGACAGGGGACTGAAGCTTTCTTT
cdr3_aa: CASSRRQGTEAFF

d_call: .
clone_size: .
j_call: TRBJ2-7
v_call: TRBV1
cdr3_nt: TGCACCAGCAGCCCCCTTGACAGTAGTTCCTACGAGCAGTACTTC
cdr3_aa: CTSSPLDSSSYEQYF

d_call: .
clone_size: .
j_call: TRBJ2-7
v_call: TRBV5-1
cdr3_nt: TGCGCCAGCAGCTTGACGGGGAGTATGGGAGAGCAGTACTTC
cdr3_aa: CASSLTGSMGEQYF

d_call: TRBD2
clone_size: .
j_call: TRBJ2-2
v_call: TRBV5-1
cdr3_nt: TGCGCCAGCAGCGTAAGGTCGACTAGCCAATTGGGGGAGCTGTTTTTT
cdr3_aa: CASSVRSTSQLGELFF

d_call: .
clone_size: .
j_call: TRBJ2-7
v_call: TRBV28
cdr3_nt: TGTGCCAGCAGTTACAGGGTACTTGGCTACGAGCAGTACTTC
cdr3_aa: CASSYRVLGYEQYF

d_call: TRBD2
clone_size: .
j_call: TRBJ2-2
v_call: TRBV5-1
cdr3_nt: TGCGCCAGCAGCTTGGTACTAGCGTCGAACACCGGGGAGCTGTTTTTT
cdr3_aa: CASSLVLASNTGELFF

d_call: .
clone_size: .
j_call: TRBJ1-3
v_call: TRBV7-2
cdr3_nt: TGTGCCAGCAGCCCACAGGGCACCTCTGGAAACACCATATATTTT
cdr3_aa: CASSPQGTSGNTIYF